This is a list of T cell receptor beta chains from one sample in a study of blood T cell repertoires in COVID-19. Generated by immunoSEQ multiplex PCR, the TCRdb table keeps only in-frame clones and is missing some. Of 120,000 to 150,000 clones in the sample, over 85% were seen once. The source material was peripheral blood. The receptors come from a human donor in a cohort sampled during active COVID-19. Each CDR3 is given with its conserved first and last residue. Clone sizes are given selectively: once, few, many, or a class where the clone is expanded.

j_call clone_size v_call cdr3_aa
TRBJ2-5 NA TRBV5-1 CASSYRGHQETQYF
TRBJ2-2 NA TRBV24-1 CATRRQGTLNTGELFF
TRBJ2-2 once TRBV2 CASSPRTGVTGELFF
TRBJ1-6 NA TRBV6-5 CASSPGTDYNSPLHF
TRBJ2-7 NA TRBV5-1 CASSSGQYFYEQYF
TRBJ1-1 NA TRBV5-1 CASSLNRVRGNTEAFF
TRBJ2-7 NA TRBV5-5 CASSSGHREQYF
TRBJ1-4 NA TRBV4-2 CASSQDRVSNEKLFF
TRBJ1-1 NA TRBV4-3 CASSQDRGYLEAFF
TRBJ1-3 NA TRBV5-5 CASSPGTGGSGNTIYF
TRBJ2-6 medium-sized TRBV6-4 CASSDTSSGANVLTF
TRBJ2-2 NA TRBV19 CASSIDDFGELFF
TRBJ2-7 NA TRBV4-2 CASSQDATMAGEQYF
TRBJ2-2 NA TRBV6-8 CASTLRTSGGTGELFF
TRBJ2-7 NA TRBV13 CASSLGAGTDEQYF